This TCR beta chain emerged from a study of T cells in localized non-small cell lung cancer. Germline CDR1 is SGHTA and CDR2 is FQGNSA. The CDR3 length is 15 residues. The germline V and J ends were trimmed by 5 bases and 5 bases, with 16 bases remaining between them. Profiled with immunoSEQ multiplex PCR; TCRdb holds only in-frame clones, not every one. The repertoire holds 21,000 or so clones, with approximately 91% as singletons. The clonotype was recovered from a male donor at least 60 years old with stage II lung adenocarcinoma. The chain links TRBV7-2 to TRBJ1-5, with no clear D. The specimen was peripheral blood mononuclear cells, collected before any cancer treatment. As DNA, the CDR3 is TGTGCCAGCAGCCAATACCGAGGGTCCGATCAGCCCCAGCATTTT. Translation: CASSQYRGSDQPQHF. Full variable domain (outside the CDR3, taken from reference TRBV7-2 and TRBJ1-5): GAGVSQSPSNKVTEKGKDVELRCDPISGHTALYWYRQSLGQGLEFLIYFQGNSAPDKSGLPSDRFSAERTGGSVSTLTIQRTQQEDSAVYLCASSQYRGSDQPQHFGDGTRLSIL.